One and the same sample provided the 10 T cell receptor beta chains below, sequenced in a study of graft-versus-host responses after intestinal transplantation. The antigens of these receptors remain unknown. Assay: immunoSEQ multiplex PCR; the TCRdb copy retains only in-frame clones and omits some. This sample has about 90,000 clones, with about four fifths found just once. The sample here was unstimulated CD8+ T cells sorted from spleen or lymph node cells, taken before intestinal transplant. The source of these receptors is a human donor who received an intestinal transplant.

The chain joins TRBV5-1 to TRBJ2-7; TRBD1 might be the D (5 bases). The length of the CDR3 is 16 residues. CDR1 and CDR2 from the germline V gene are SGHRS and YFSETQ. V lost 0 bases and J 2 bases, leaving 15 bases between the germline ends. Written as DNA, the CDR3 is TGCGCCAGCAGCTTGGGATCTTACAGGAACACCTACGAGCAGTACTTC. This codes for CASSLGSYRNTYEQYF.

This rearrangement joins TRBV6-6 to TRBJ2-7; D tentatively fits TRBD1 or TRBD2 (5 bases each). V was clipped by 6 bases and J by 3 bases, with 12 bases between them. Germline CDR1 MNHNY, CDR2 SVGAGI (reference sequence). This CDR3 region has 13 residues. The CDR3 nucleotides read TGTGCCAGCAGCTGGGACGGAAGCTACGAGCAGTACTTC. Translating gives CASSWDGSYEQYF.

This clone was recorded a few times. This chain links TRBV6-5 with TRBJ1-1; 11 bases fit TRBD1. The CDR3 has 15 residues. The germline gives CDR1 MNHEY, CDR2 SVGAGI. Unmatched junction bases numbered 4, after V lost 2 bases and J lost 5 bases. CDR3 sequence: CASSYEGQGATEAFF. The CDR3 DNA sequence: TGTGCCAGCAGTTACGAAGGACAGGGGGCTACTGAAGCTTTCTTT.

The chain has TRBV7-9 and TRBJ1-6; no reliable D call. Germline V CDR1 and CDR2: SEHNR, FQNEAQ (reference sequence). This CDR3 region has 12 residues. V lost 4 bases and J lost 14, with 12 bases in between. The CDR3 sequence: CASSSSPKALHF. CDR3 coding DNA: TGTGCCAGCAGCTCAAGCCCGAAGGCCCTCCACTTT. Using reference TRBV7-9 and TRBJ1-6 for the parts outside the CDR3, the full variable domain is DTGVSQNPRHKITKRGQNVTFRCDPISEHNRLYWYRQTLGQGPEFLTYFQNEAQLEKSRLLSDRFSAERPKGSFSTLEIQRTEQGDSAMYLCASSSSPKALHFGNGTRLTVT.

The chain recombines TRBV6-5 with TRBJ2-1, with 8 bases lining up with TRBD1. The germline CDR1 and CDR2 sequences are MNHEY and SVGAGI. V trimming: 2 bases; J trimming: 6 bases; junction bases outside the gene matches: 6. The CDR3 covers 15 residues. This CDR3 reads CASSYGIGQGNEQFF. As DNA, the CDR3 is TGTGCCAGCAGTTACGGAATTGGACAGGGCAATGAGCAGTTCTTC.

This clone appeared once. The CDR3 nucleotides read TGTGCCAGCAGACACTGGGGGGATGGCTACACCTTC. Protein sequence: CASRHWGDGYTF. The gene calls are TRBV14 and TRBJ1-2, with a possible D match to TRBD1 (5 bases). The CDR3 extends over 12 amino acids. Germline-derived CDR1 and CDR2 are SGHDN and FVKESK. The ends were cut back, 6 bases at V and 6 bases at J, with 11 bases in the middle.

A remark on this clone: A junction end diverges from the germline sequence, so it may reflect a read error. V gene TRBV15 combines with J gene TRBJ2-7; TRBD1 is a possible D gene (6 bases). Germline assignment: CDR1 LNHNV and CDR2 YYDKDF (reference sequence). The CDR3 extends over 14 amino acids. This CDR3 reads CATRRDRFSYEQYF. The CDR3 nucleotides are TGTGCCACCAGGAGAGACAGGTTTTCCTACGAGCAGTACTTC.

The chain uses TRBV5-6 and TRBJ2-1; weak D call: TRBD1 (5 bases). The CDR3 has 12 residues. V lost 3 bases, J lost 10 bases, and 11 bases lay in between. In germline, CDR1 is SGHDT, CDR2 YYEEEE. The CDR3 DNA sequence: TGTGCCAGCAGCTGGGGCCCCGGGGAGCAGTTCTTC. This encodes CASSWGPGEQFF.

The J gene is TRBJ2-5, the V gene TRBV10-1, with 11 bases lining up with TRBD2. The V gene end was trimmed by 6 bases and the J gene end by 7 bases; junction bases not matched to a gene: 7. The CDR3 is 14 amino acids. Looked up from germline, CDR1 is WNHNN and CDR2 is SYGVQD (reference sequence). This CDR3 reads CASSELAGEGTQYF. The CDR3 nucleotides are TGCGCCAGCAGCGAACTAGCGGGAGAAGGGACCCAGTACTTC.

A remark on this clone: Within the sample, other DNA sequences also encode this same CDR3. The chain links TRBV6-1 to TRBJ1-6; D is ambiguous. Trimming shortened V by 7 bases and J by 5 bases, and 15 bases separated the two germline ends. The CDR3 runs 15 residues. Looked up from germline, CDR1 is MNHNS and CDR2 is SASEGT. The chain's CDR3 is CASTEWDLNNSPLHF. The CDR3 nucleotides are TGTGCCAGCACCGAGTGGGATCTGAATAATTCACCCCTCCACTTT.